This TCR beta chain was retrieved from a study of spatial heterogeneity in lung cancer. Time point reported: blood at routine non-recurrence follow-up after resection. TCRdb fed the 5' RACE reads into MiXCR, producing one record per CDR3 protein. The data hold 35,000 to 45,000 distinct CDR3 sequences, with about 7.9% observed a single time. V was clipped by 5 bases and J by 2 bases, with 8 bases between them. The germline V gene encodes CDR1 KGHDR and CDR2 SFDVKD. This CDR3 comprises 14 residues. For this clonotype: Its antigen is still unknown.

Study-level results: In blood, ubiquitous expanded tumor TCRs appeared more at resection than follow-up.

The material was PBMCs, obtained at follow-up. This receptor was identified in a male donor with early-stage non-small cell lung cancer. The chain recombines TRBV24-1 with TRBJ2-2; D is uncertain. In nucleotides, the CDR3 is TGTGCCACCAGTGGAAAAGGAAACACCGGGGAGCTGTTTTTT. It specifies CATSGKGNTGELFF.